This is a list of T cell receptor beta chains from one sample in a study of a mutant IDH1 vaccine in newly diagnosed glioma. Their antigens are not known. TCRdb keeps only in-frame clones here, not all; method: immunoSEQ multiplex PCR. There are tens of thousands of clones in the sample; approximately 84% occur only once, and approximately 9.1% lies in the top ten. The material sequenced was PBMCs, taken from a glioma patient whose treatment included an IDH1 peptide vaccine. These receptors were collected from a woman between 45 and 65 years old with glioma. CDR3s include the opening cysteine and the closing phenylalanine or tryptophan. Fields, in order: J gene, V gene, D gene, clone size, CDR3 DNA, CDR3 protein. D genes are given only for firm matches. For some rows the clone size is stated as once, few or many, or as a class when expanded; others skip it.

j_call: TRBJ1-1; v_call: TRBV28; d_call: NA; clone_size: few; cdr3_nt: TGTGCCAGCAGTTTGTATTCCTTCACTGAAGCTTTCTTT; cdr3_aa: CASSLYSFTEAFF
j_call: TRBJ2-3; v_call: TRBV2; d_call: NA; clone_size: NA; cdr3_nt: TGTGCCAGCAGTCAGACGGGGGACGGGGGTAGGCAGTATTTT; cdr3_aa: CASSQTGDGGRQYF
j_call: TRBJ1-1; v_call: TRBV29-1; d_call: NA; clone_size: NA; cdr3_nt: TGCAGCGCCGGACAGATGAACACTGAAGCTTTCTTT; cdr3_aa: CSAGQMNTEAFF
j_call: TRBJ1-6; v_call: TRBV6-5; d_call: NA; clone_size: NA; cdr3_nt: TGTGCCAGCAGTTACGGGGGGGCCGATTCACCCCTCCACTTT; cdr3_aa: CASSYGGADSPLHF
j_call: TRBJ2-7; v_call: TRBV25-1; d_call: NA; clone_size: once; cdr3_nt: TGTGCCAGCAGTGGTCAGGGATGGACCTACGAGCAGTACTTC; cdr3_aa: CASSGQGWTYEQYF
j_call: TRBJ1-5; v_call: TRBV6-1; d_call: NA; clone_size: NA; cdr3_nt: TGTGCCAGTACACCGTCGGGGGCGGAGGCCCAGCATTTT; cdr3_aa: CASTPSGAEAQHF
j_call: TRBJ1-2; v_call: TRBV29-1; d_call: NA; clone_size: NA; cdr3_nt: TGCAGCGTTGAAGACCGACAGGCAGCTAACTATGGCTACACCTTC; cdr3_aa: CSVEDRQAANYGYTF
j_call: TRBJ2-5; v_call: TRBV19; d_call: TRBD2; clone_size: once; cdr3_nt: TGTGCCAGTAGTCCCCGACTAGCGGGGGGGCAAGAGACCCAGTACTTC; cdr3_aa: CASSPRLAGGQETQYF
j_call: TRBJ1-5; v_call: TRBV15; d_call: NA; clone_size: NA; cdr3_nt: TGTGCCACCAGCAGAGATCTGGGTCAGCCCCAGCATTTT; cdr3_aa: CATSRDLGQPQHF
j_call: TRBJ2-7; v_call: TRBV7-8; d_call: NA; clone_size: NA; cdr3_nt: TGTGCCAGCAGCCTACCCGGGGGAGCCTACGAGCAGTACTTC; cdr3_aa: CASSLPGGAYEQYF
j_call: TRBJ1-3; v_call: TRBV5-4; d_call: NA; clone_size: NA; cdr3_nt: TGTGCCAGCAGCTTGCAGCCTAAGTCTGGAAACACCATATATTTT; cdr3_aa: CASSLQPKSGNTIYF
j_call: TRBJ2-2; v_call: TRBV4-2; d_call: NA; clone_size: NA; cdr3_nt: TGTGCCAGCAGCCAAGAGGCCAGCCTCGCCGGGGAGCTGTTTTTT; cdr3_aa: CASSQEASLAGELFF
j_call: TRBJ2-2; v_call: TRBV14; d_call: NA; clone_size: NA; cdr3_nt: TGTGCCAGCAGCGAAATGAACACCGGGGAGCTGTTTTTT; cdr3_aa: CASSEMNTGELFF
j_call: TRBJ2-5; v_call: TRBV15; d_call: NA; clone_size: NA; cdr3_nt: TGTGCCACCAGCAGAGATCCGATTGAGACCCAGTACTTC; cdr3_aa: CATSRDPIETQYF
j_call: TRBJ2-7; v_call: TRBV28; d_call: NA; clone_size: few; cdr3_nt: TGTGCCACCGGGGGAAGCCAACCTCAGCAGTACTTC; cdr3_aa: CATGGSQPQQYF
j_call: TRBJ2-3; v_call: TRBV7-2; d_call: NA; clone_size: NA; cdr3_nt: TGTGCCAGCAGCTTAGAGGGTCTCCGCACAGATACGCAGTATTTT; cdr3_aa: CASSLEGLRTDTQYF
j_call: TRBJ2-2; v_call: TRBV29-1; d_call: TRBD1; clone_size: NA; cdr3_nt: TGCAGCGTGACAGGGGGCGTCGGGGAGCTGTTTTTT; cdr3_aa: CSVTGGVGELFF
j_call: TRBJ1-2; v_call: TRBV28; d_call: TRBD1; clone_size: NA; cdr3_nt: TGTGCCAGCAGTCTGACAGGGTATGGCTACACCTTC; cdr3_aa: CASSLTGYGYTF
j_call: TRBJ2-7; v_call: TRBV6-1; d_call: TRBD2; clone_size: NA; cdr3_nt: TGTGCCAGCAGTGAAACTGTCGGGGGGGGCGGCTACGAGCAGTACTTC; cdr3_aa: CASSETVGGGGYEQYF
j_call: TRBJ2-5; v_call: TRBV6-5; d_call: TRBD2; clone_size: many; cdr3_nt: TGTGCCAGCAGTTTCTCTAGCGGGGCGACCCAAGAGACCCAGTACTTC; cdr3_aa: CASSFSSGATQETQYF
j_call: TRBJ1-5; v_call: TRBV2; d_call: TRBD1; clone_size: NA; cdr3_nt: TGTGCCAGCAAAGGGACAGGGAATCAGCCCCAGCATTTT; cdr3_aa: CASKGTGNQPQHF
j_call: TRBJ1-5; v_call: TRBV7-8; d_call: TRBD1; clone_size: NA; cdr3_nt: TGTGCCAGCAGCTTAGCCACAGGGGATCAGCCCCAGCATTTT; cdr3_aa: CASSLATGDQPQHF
j_call: TRBJ2-7; v_call: TRBV18; d_call: NA; clone_size: once; cdr3_nt: TGTGCCAGCTCACCTCGGGCTCCTGGCTACGAGCAGTACTTC; cdr3_aa: CASSPRAPGYEQYF
j_call: TRBJ1-1; v_call: TRBV7-8; d_call: NA; clone_size: NA; cdr3_nt: TGTGCCAGCAGCCCGCTGTGGACGGACACTGAAGCTTTCTTT; cdr3_aa: CASSPLWTDTEAFF
j_call: TRBJ1-6; v_call: TRBV5-1; d_call: TRBD1; clone_size: NA; cdr3_nt: TGCGCCAGCAGCCTGGCGGGACAGAACTCTATCAATTCACCCCTCCACTTT; cdr3_aa: CASSLAGQNSINSPLHF
j_call: TRBJ1-5; v_call: TRBV5-6; d_call: NA; clone_size: few; cdr3_nt: TGTGCCAGCAGCTTGTGGAGGCGGGAGAATCAGCCCCAGCATTTT; cdr3_aa: CASSLWRRENQPQHF
j_call: TRBJ2-7; v_call: TRBV27; d_call: NA; clone_size: NA; cdr3_nt: TGTGCCAGCGGGGTAGCGGCTTCCTACGAGCAGTACTTC; cdr3_aa: CASGVAASYEQYF
j_call: TRBJ2-6; v_call: TRBV10-1; d_call: TRBD1; clone_size: NA; cdr3_nt: TGCGCCAGCAGTCGACAGGGCTCTGGGGCCAACGTCCTGACTTTC; cdr3_aa: CASSRQGSGANVLTF
j_call: TRBJ1-5; v_call: TRBV28; d_call: TRBD1; clone_size: NA; cdr3_nt: TGTGCCAGCAGGGGAGAGGGGGCAAATCGCAATCAGCCCCAGCATTTT; cdr3_aa: CASRGEGANRNQPQHF
j_call: TRBJ2-1; v_call: TRBV18; d_call: TRBD2; clone_size: NA; cdr3_nt: TGTGCCAGCTCACTTGGGACTAGCGGAAACAATGAGCAGTTCTTC; cdr3_aa: CASSLGTSGNNEQFF
j_call: TRBJ2-5; v_call: TRBV5-6; d_call: NA; clone_size: NA; cdr3_nt: TGTGCCAGCAGCTTGACAAGGGGGATTCGGAAGACCCAGTACTTC; cdr3_aa: CASSLTRGIRKTQYF
j_call: TRBJ1-4; v_call: TRBV5-4; d_call: NA; clone_size: NA; cdr3_nt: TGTGCCAGCAGCTCACCGTTCGTACAGGCGAGAGAAAAACTGTTTTTT; cdr3_aa: CASSSPFVQAREKLFF
j_call: TRBJ1-5; v_call: TRBV18; d_call: NA; clone_size: NA; cdr3_nt: TGTGCCAGCTCACCGTTCCGGGCCGAAAATCAGCCCCAGCATTTT; cdr3_aa: CASSPFRAENQPQHF
j_call: TRBJ1-1; v_call: TRBV5-6; d_call: NA; clone_size: NA; cdr3_nt: TGTGCCAGCAGCCCCCGGTGGCCCGCTAACACTGAAGCTTTCTTT; cdr3_aa: CASSPRWPANTEAFF
j_call: TRBJ2-6; v_call: TRBV18; d_call: NA; clone_size: NA; cdr3_nt: TGTGCCAGCTCACGGACAGACTCTGGGGCCAACGTCCTGACTTTC; cdr3_aa: CASSRTDSGANVLTF
j_call: TRBJ1-2; v_call: TRBV5-1; d_call: TRBD1; clone_size: NA; cdr3_nt: TGCGCCAGCAGCGGGACAGGGTTCGGTGGCTACACCTTC; cdr3_aa: CASSGTGFGGYTF
j_call: TRBJ1-4; v_call: TRBV4-1; d_call: NA; clone_size: NA; cdr3_nt: TGCGCCAGCAGCCTGACAAGTAATGAAAAACTGTTTTTT; cdr3_aa: CASSLTSNEKLFF